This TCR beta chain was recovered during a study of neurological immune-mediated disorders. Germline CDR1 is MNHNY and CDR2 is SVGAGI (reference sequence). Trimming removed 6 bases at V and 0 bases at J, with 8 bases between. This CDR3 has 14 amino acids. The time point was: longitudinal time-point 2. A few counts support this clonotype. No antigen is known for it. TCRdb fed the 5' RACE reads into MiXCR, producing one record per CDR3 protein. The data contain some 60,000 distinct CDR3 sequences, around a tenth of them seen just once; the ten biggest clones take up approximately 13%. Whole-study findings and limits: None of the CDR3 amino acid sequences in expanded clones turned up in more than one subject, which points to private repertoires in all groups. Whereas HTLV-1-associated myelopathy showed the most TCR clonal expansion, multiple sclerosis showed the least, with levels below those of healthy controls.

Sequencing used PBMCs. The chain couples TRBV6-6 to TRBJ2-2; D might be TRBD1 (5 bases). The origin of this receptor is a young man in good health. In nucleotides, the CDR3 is TGTGCCAGCAGGACAGACCCGAACACCGGGGAGCTGTTTTTT. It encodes CASRTDPNTGELFF.